This TCR beta chain was captured in a study of OX40 agonist ivuxolimab in advanced cancers. Study-level background: Averaging 60 years in age, with a range of about 23 to 79, the cohort was 65% to 90% male. Study observations and caveats: Among the least clonally expanded were partial responders at 0.1-3.0 mg/kg.

Concerning this clone: The antigen is not known.

Germline loops: CDR1 SGHRS, CDR2 YFSETQ. The CDR3 consists of 14 residues. Repertoires were generated with immunoSEQ multiplex PCR, while TCRdb's copy carries only in-frame clones and drops some. Of some 97,000 clones in the sample, over 75% were seen once. The sequencing used CD4+ or CD8+ T cells sorted from blood, collected in a trial of the OX40 agonist ivuxolimab. This TCR came from an adult with an advanced solid tumor such as melanoma, head and neck, liver or kidney cancer. This chain connects TRBV5-1 to TRBJ2-5; TRBD2 agrees at 8 bases. The DNA end is more similar to TRBJ2-7, so the J call may be wrong. The CDR3, as DNA: TGCGCCAGCAGCTTACGGGAGGGGGGGTACGAGCAGTACTTC. This codes for CASSLREGGYEQYF.